The sample holds many counts of the clone carrying this T cell receptor (beta chain). V lost 5 bases and J lost 0; bases outside the gene matches: 9. CDR1 PRHDT and CDR2 FYEKMQ come from the germline V gene (reference sequence). The CDR3 is 17 residues long. This sample was included in a study of blood T cells in healthy people across ages. Combining a sample-barcoded 5' primer with a J-beta primer mix, a second PCR ran for roughly 6 to 12 cycles. Each cDNA molecule, via a template-switch adaptor with 12 random nucleotides, was tagged. The study obtained at least 2.5 million CDR3-containing paired-end reads from every sample. TCRdb recomputed calls from the 5' RACE reads with MiXCR, one row per CDR3 protein. The sample records 1,500,000 or so distinct CDR3 sequences, roughly 60% being singletons. Each donor had around 9.2 milliliters of peripheral blood drawn.

Sequences were obtained from blood. The chain has TRBV13 and TRBJ2-1; 8 bases align to TRBD2. The origin of this receptor is a young man in good health. CDR3 DNA sequence: TGTGCCAGCAGCGCGTCCTTAGCGGGAAGCTCCTACAATGAGCAGTTCTTC. Its translation is CASSASLAGSSYNEQFF.